These 7 T cell receptor beta chains were all obtained from the same sample, sequenced in a study of shared clonotypes between healthy human individuals. Using immunoSEQ multiplex PCR, the repertoire was profiled, and TCRdb retains in-frame clones only, with some absent. Seen here are some 2,000,000 clones, 95% observed once, and the top ten hold 0.13%. The sample taken for sequencing was naive CD4+ T cells sorted from blood. This sample's subset: CD45RA+ positively selected. Receptors were obtained from a man between 18 and 35 years old in good health.

The chain combines TRBV5-1 with TRBJ2-1; 10 bases are shared with TRBD2. CDR1 and CDR2 (germline): SGHRS, YFSETQ. The J segment lost 6 bases and the V segment lost 3 bases, leaving 3 bases of the junction unmatched. The CDR3 runs to 14 residues. The CDR3 bases are TGCGCCAGCAGCTCGGGACTAGCGAGCAATGAGCAGTTCTTC. It translates to CASSSGLASNEQFF.

This clone was seen once. This sequence joins TRBV29-1 and TRBJ1-1, with D maybe TRBD1 (5 bases). V dropped 6 bases and J dropped 4 bases, with 12 bases sitting between them. Germline loops: CDR1 SQVTM, CDR2 ANQGSEA. There are 12 residues in the CDR3. Here the CDR3 reads CSVRGGITEAFF. In DNA form, the CDR3 reads TGCAGCGTCCGGGGGGGGATCACTGAAGCTTTCTTT.

The chain is built from TRBV29-1 and TRBJ1-2; TRBD1 agrees at 12 bases. Germline CDR1 and CDR2: SQVTM and ANQGSEA. The CDR3 is made up of 14 amino acids. Trimming took 2 bases from V and 8 from J; bases not matched to a gene: 6. The CDR3 nucleotides are TGCAGCGTTGAAAAAGGGACAGGGGGCTGGGGCTACACCTTC. Amino acids: CSVEKGTGGWGYTF.

In DNA, the CDR3 is TGCGCCAGCAGCCCATTTGGGCTAGGGCAGGACATAGAGACCCAGTACTTC. This codes for CASSPFGLGQDIETQYF. The J gene is TRBJ2-5, the V gene TRBV5-1, with a possible D match to TRBD1 (5 bases). The V and J ends lost 4 bases and 4 bases respectively, with 23 bases between them. Germline V CDR1 and CDR2: SGHRS, YFSETQ. The CDR3 is 17 residues long.

The V and J genes are TRBV9 and TRBJ2-5, with 9 bases aligning to TRBD2. With V trimmed by 4 bases and J by 9 bases, 10 bases remained unmatched. Germline CDR1 reads SGDLS; CDR2 reads YYNGEE. The CDR3 length is 14 residues. Written as DNA, the CDR3 is TGTGCCAGCAGCTCGGGGACTAGCCCCCCGGCCCAGTACTTC. It is translated as CASSSGTSPPAQYF.

V and J are TRBV18 and TRBJ2-1; D call uncertain. The CDR3 totals 16 residues. V shed 1 base and J shed 2 bases, with 12 bases lying between them. Germline V gives CDR1 KGHSH, CDR2 LQKENI. For the CDR3, the DNA is TGTGCCAGCTCACCACTGGTGGGTGCAGCCTACAATGAGCAGTTCTTC. This translates into CASSPLVGAAYNEQFF. Complete variable domain (other parts from reference TRBV18 and TRBJ2-1): NAGVMQNPRHLVRRRGQEARLRCSPMKGHSHVYWYRQLPEEGLKFMVYLQKENIIDESGMPKERFSAEFPKEGPSILRIQQVVRGDSAAYFCASSPLVGAAYNEQFFGPGTRLTVL.

The chain uses TRBV27 and TRBJ2-7; D remains unclear. This CDR3 is 17 amino acids long. V dropped 4 bases and J dropped 0 bases, with 19 bases sitting between them. The germline CDR1 and CDR2 sequences are MNHEY and SMNVEV (reference sequence). In nucleotides, the CDR3 is TGTGCCAGCAGTTCAATGGCGTGGGGTTCCCTCTCCTACGAGCAGTACTTC. Its translation is CASSSMAWGSLSYEQYF.